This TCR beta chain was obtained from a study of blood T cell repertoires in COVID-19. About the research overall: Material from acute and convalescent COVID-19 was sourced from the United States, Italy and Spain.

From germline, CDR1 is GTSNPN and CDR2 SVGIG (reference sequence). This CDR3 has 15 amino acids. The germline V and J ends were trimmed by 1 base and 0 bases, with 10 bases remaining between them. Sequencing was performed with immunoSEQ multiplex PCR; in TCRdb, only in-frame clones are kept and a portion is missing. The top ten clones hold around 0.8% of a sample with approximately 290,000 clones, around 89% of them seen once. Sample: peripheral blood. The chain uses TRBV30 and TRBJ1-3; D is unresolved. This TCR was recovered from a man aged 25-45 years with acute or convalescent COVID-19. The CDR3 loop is CAWSGGPLSGNTIYF. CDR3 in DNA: TGTGCCTGGAGTGGAGGCCCACTCTCTGGAAACACCATATATTTT.